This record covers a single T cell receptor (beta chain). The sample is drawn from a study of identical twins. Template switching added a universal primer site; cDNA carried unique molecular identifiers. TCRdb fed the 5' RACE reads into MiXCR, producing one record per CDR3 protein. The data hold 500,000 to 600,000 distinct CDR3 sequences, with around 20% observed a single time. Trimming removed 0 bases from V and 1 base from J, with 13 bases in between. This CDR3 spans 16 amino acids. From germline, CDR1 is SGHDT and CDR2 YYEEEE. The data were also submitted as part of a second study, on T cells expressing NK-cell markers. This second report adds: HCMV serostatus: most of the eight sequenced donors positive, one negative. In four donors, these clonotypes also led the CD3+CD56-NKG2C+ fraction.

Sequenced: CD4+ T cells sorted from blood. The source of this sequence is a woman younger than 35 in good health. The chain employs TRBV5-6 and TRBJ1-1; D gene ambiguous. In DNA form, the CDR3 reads TGTGCCAGCAGCTTGGGCCACCTCAAAGGGAACACTGAAGCTTTCTTT. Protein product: CASSLGHLKGNTEAFF.